This TCR beta chain was found in a study of blood T cell repertoires in COVID-19. Germline-derived CDR1 and CDR2 are SGHNT and YYREEE (reference sequence). This CDR3 contains 14 residues. The V gene lost 4 bases and the J gene lost 5 bases, with 13 bases spanning the gap. In the original workflow: The authors estimated nucleated cell counts from reference gene primer amplification. TCRdb keeps only in-frame clones here, not all; method: immunoSEQ multiplex PCR. D and trimming were read from the DNA, whereas the V and J calls and clone size are those reported in that table. The table records roughly 110,000 clones, 89% of them present only once.

The sequenced sample consisted of peripheral blood. The rearrangement links TRBV5-4 to TRBJ2-1; TRBD2 might be the D (5 bases). The sequence derives from a man aged 40-55 years with active or convalescent COVID-19. CDR3 DNA sequence: TGTGCCAGCAGCGGAGCGGCTAAAAACAATGAGCAGTTCTTC. Protein product: CASSGAAKNNEQFF.